A selection of T cell receptor beta chains follows, all from one sample in a study of T-cell memory formation after mild COVID-19. Via MiXCR, TCRdb re-called the 5' RACE reads, giving one row per CDR3 protein. The table records about 560,000 distinct CDR3 sequences, 20% to 25% of them present only once. Sequencing used PBMCs or a T cell subset sorted from them (not recorded which). The source of these receptors is an adult woman who had mild COVID-19 (a few samples of this study predate the infection). Cell type and time point are not known. Each CDR3 is given with its conserved first and last residue. Fields, in order: D gene, J gene, V gene, clone size, CDR3 DNA, CDR3 protein. A D gene is named only where the DNA matches it firmly. Part of the rows lack a size; the others show once, few, many or a class for expanded clones.

. | TRBJ2-7 | TRBV5-1 | few | TGCGCCAGCAGCTTCGAGTACAGGGCCTCCTACGAGCAGTACTTC | CASSFEYRASYEQYF
TRBD2 | TRBJ2-3 | TRBV30 | . | TGTGCCTGGAAAAGCGGGAGGGGAGGCACAGATACGCAGTATTTT | CAWKSGRGGTDTQYF
TRBD1 | TRBJ1-2 | TRBV25-1 | . | TGTGCCAGCAGTTCCAGGGGGGCTCTGGATGGCTACACCTTC | CASSSRGALDGYTF
TRBD2 | TRBJ2-5 | TRBV20-1 | many | TGCAGTGCTAGAGTTGGGACTAGCGGGAGCGGGACCCAGTACTTC | CSARVGTSGSGTQYF
. | TRBJ1-1 | TRBV15 | . | TGTGCCACCCAAGCAGGGGAACGGAACACTGAAGCTTTCTTT | CATQAGERNTEAFF
. | TRBJ1-3 | TRBV30 | few | TGTGCCTGGAGTGAACAAGGAAACACCATATATTTT | CAWSEQGNTIYF
TRBD1 | TRBJ2-1 | TRBV29-1 | . | TGCAGCGTTGAGAAACGGGGACAGACTAACAATGAGCAGTTCTTC | CSVEKRGQTNNEQFF
TRBD1 | TRBJ2-7 | TRBV7-6 | few | TGTGCCAGCAGAAGAGGACAGGGTGAGAACGAGCAGTACTTC | CASRRGQGENEQYF
. | TRBJ1-2 | TRBV10-3 | . | TGTGCCAGCAGTGAGTCGACCGGGAGAGAGGGCTACACCTTC | CASSESTGREGYTF
TRBD2 | TRBJ2-1 | TRBV5-1 | . | TGCGCCAGCAGGATGACTAGCGGGGCAAAAAATGAGCAGTTCTTC | CASRMTSGAKNEQFF
TRBD2 | TRBJ2-2 | TRBV30 | . | TGTGCCTGGAGTCCGGGGGGGCCCTCCGGGGAGCTGTTTTTT | CAWSPGGPSGELFF
. | TRBJ1-1 | TRBV11-1 | . | TGTGCCAGCAGCTCGAGACGGGGCTACACTGAAGCTTTCTTT | CASSSRRGYTEAFF
. | TRBJ2-1 | TRBV7-9 | . | TGTGCCAGCAGCCCCTACAGTATTTTCATGGTGGGAGAGCAGTTCTTC | CASSPYSIFMVGEQFF
TRBD2 | TRBJ2-1 | TRBV20-1 | many | TGCAGTGCAAAACCCGGGACTAATATCTACAATGAGCAGTTCTTC | CSAKPGTNIYNEQFF
. | TRBJ2-2 | TRBV12-3/TRBV12-4 | few | TGTGCCAGCACCTTCACAGCGAACACCGGGGAGCTGTTTTTT | CASTFTANTGELFF
. | TRBJ2-1 | TRBV6-5 | . | TGTGCCAGCACCGGGACTCTCTCCAATGAGCAGTTCTTC | CASTGTLSNEQFF
. | TRBJ2-5 | TRBV30 | . | TGTGCCTGGGCTCGGACAGTCCAAGAGACCCAGTACTTC | CAWARTVQETQYF
. | TRBJ2-7 | TRBV7-8 | . | TGTGCCAGCAGCTTATTGATCTACGAGCAGTACTTC | CASSLLIYEQYF
TRBD1 | TRBJ1-2 | TRBV12-3/TRBV12-4 | . | TGTGCCAGCAGTTCCGACAGGGGAGGGATTTATGGCTACACCTTC | CASSSDRGGIYGYTF
TRBD2 | TRBJ2-1 | TRBV4-2 | . | TGTGCCAGCAGCCAAGTGCTAGCGGGGCAGAATGAGCAGTTCTTC | CASSQVLAGQNEQFF
TRBD1 | TRBJ2-5 | TRBV5-1 | . | TGCGCCAGCAGCTTTGGGTACGGGACAGTAGAGACCCAGTACTTC | CASSFGYGTVETQYF
TRBD1 | TRBJ1-2 | TRBV20-1 | once | TGCAGTGCGAAGGGACAGAGCTATGGCTACACCTTC | CSAKGQSYGYTF
. | TRBJ2-5 | TRBV12-3/TRBV12-4 | . | TGTGCCAGCAGCCCTACCACAGGCAGGAAAGAGACCCAGTACTTC | CASSPTTGRKETQYF
. | TRBJ2-3 | TRBV5-5 | . | TGTGCCAGCAGCTCCCCGCACACAGATACGCAGTATTTT | CASSSPHTDTQYF
. | TRBJ2-1 | TRBV4-3 | . | TGCGCCAGCAGTCCCCTAGTGGGAAATGAGCAGTTCTTC | CASSPLVGNEQFF
. | TRBJ1-1 | TRBV5-1 | . | TGCGCCAGCAGCTTCCTAATAACCGGGACCCAAGCAGAGGCTTTCTTT | CASSFLITGTQAEAFF
TRBD2 | TRBJ2-7 | TRBV7-8 | . | TGTGCCAGCAGCGGCCCACTAGCGGGGGCCTACGAGCAGTACTTC | CASSGPLAGAYEQYF
TRBD2 | TRBJ2-3 | TRBV7-9 | . | TGTGCCAGCAGCTTAGGATGGAGTTGGACTAGCGGCACAGATACGCAGTATTTT | CASSLGWSWTSGTDTQYF
TRBD2 | TRBJ2-5 | TRBV3-1 | . | TGTGCCAGCAGCCAGGTAGCGGGGGTACGGGAGACCCAGTACTTC | CASSQVAGVRETQYF
. | TRBJ2-1 | TRBV7-2 | many | TGTGCCAGCAGCCCGGACAGTTACAATGAGCAGTTCTTC | CASSPDSYNEQFF
. | TRBJ2-5 | TRBV5-6 | few | TGTGCCAGCAGCCTCTTTTTGGGGGGAGCGCAAGAGACCCAGTACTTC | CASSLFLGGAQETQYF
TRBD1 | TRBJ1-4 | TRBV12-3/TRBV12-4 | . | TGTGCCAGCAGTTTTAGGTCAGGGGGCAAGATTGAAAAACTGTTTTTT | CASSFRSGGKIEKLFF
. | TRBJ2-7 | TRBV14 | . | TGTGCCAGCAGTCCCCATATCGGACAGTCCTACGAGCAGTACTTC | CASSPHIGQSYEQYF
. | TRBJ1-2 | TRBV6-2/TRBV6-3 | few | TGTGCCAGCAGCACCCAGGGACAAGGTACTGGCTACACCTTC | CASSTQGQGTGYTF
. | TRBJ2-1 | TRBV29-1 | . | TGCAGCGTTGAATACCGGGACTTCTCCTACAATGAGCAGTTCTTC | CSVEYRDFSYNEQFF
TRBD1 | TRBJ1-1 | TRBV24-1 | . | TGTGCCACCAGAACCGGGACAGGGGGGACTGAAGCTTTCTTT | CATRTGTGGTEAFF
TRBD2 | TRBJ2-1 | TRBV6-5 | . | TGTGCCAGCAGCCCGGGACTAGCGCTTGATGAGCAGTTCTTC | CASSPGLALDEQFF
. | TRBJ2-1 | TRBV7-2 | . | TGTGCCAGCAGGGGGCTGGGTGAGCAGTTCTTC | CASRGLGEQFF
. | TRBJ2-1 | TRBV6-6 | . | TGTGCCAGCAGTTACCAGTTCGGGGATGAGCAGTTCTTC | CASSYQFGDEQFF
. | TRBJ2-7 | TRBV12-3/TRBV12-4 | . | TGTGCCAGCAGTTTCACAATTAGCCGGGGGAGCGAGCAGTACTTC | CASSFTISRGSEQYF
TRBD2 | TRBJ2-2 | TRBV12-3/TRBV12-4 | . | TGTGCCAGCAGCCCGACTAGCGGGAGACGTATCGGGGAGCTGTTTTTT | CASSPTSGRRIGELFF
TRBD1 | TRBJ2-7 | TRBV27 | few | TGTGCCAGCAGTTTCAGGGACAGGGGGCCTGGCTACGAGCAGTACTTC | CASSFRDRGPGYEQYF
. | TRBJ1-1 | TRBV3-1 | . | TGTGCCAGCAGCCAAGATCCCGGGCAGATGAACACTGAAGCTTTCTTT | CASSQDPGQMNTEAFF
. | TRBJ2-5 | TRBV27 | . | TGTGCCAGCAGCGGGGGTGAACAGCCAGCGGAGAGACAAGAGACCCAGTACTTC | CASSGGEQPAERQETQYF
. | TRBJ2-7 | TRBV12-3/TRBV12-4 | few | TGTGCCAGCAGTCCACAGGACGCCGGCGAGCAGTACTTC | CASSPQDAGEQYF
TRBD2 | TRBJ2-1 | TRBV20-1 | few | TGCAGTGCTAGGGGTGCGGGAGGGTCCTACAATGAGCAGTTCTTC | CSARGAGGSYNEQFF
TRBD2 | TRBJ2-1 | TRBV20-1 | few | TGCAGTGCTAGACGTGGGGTAGCGGGAGCTCATGAGCAGTTCTTC | CSARRGVAGAHEQFF
. | TRBJ2-3 | TRBV9 | . | TGTGCCAGCAGCGTAGACGGGGTTCCTAGCACAGATACGCAGTATTTT | CASSVDGVPSTDTQYF